These 23 T cell receptor beta chains were all obtained from the same sample, sequenced in a study of tumor-infiltrating lymphocytes in localized non-small cell lung cancer. Measured with immunoSEQ multiplex PCR; TCRdb has only the in-frame clones, and not every one. The sample includes about 8,900 clones, around 62% of them seen just once. The sequencing input was uninvolved lung tissue not adjacent to the tumor. These receptors originate from a human donor with non-small cell lung cancer.

V gene TRBV5-1 combines with J gene TRBJ2-5; 11 bases match TRBD1. The J segment lost 5 bases and the V segment lost 4 bases, leaving 4 bases of the junction unmatched. From germline, CDR1 is SGHRS and CDR2 YFSETQ. This CDR3 has 14 amino acids. The CDR3 DNA sequence: TGCGCCAGCAGCCGGGACAGGGGGGGCGAGACCCAGTACTTC. This codes for CASSRDRGGETQYF.

V gene TRBV30 combines with J gene TRBJ2-3, with D hard to call. V lost 2 bases and J 1 base, leaving 7 bases between the germline ends. The CDR3 extends over 13 amino acids. Germline CDR1 and CDR2: GTSNPN and SVGIG (reference sequence). This chain's CDR3 is CAWSPGGTDTQYF. As DNA, the CDR3 is TGTGCCTGGAGTCCAGGCGGCACAGATACGCAGTATTTT.

The V gene is TRBV7-6, the J gene TRBJ2-2; D unclear. The CDR3 extends over 16 amino acids. Trimming left V 2 bases short and J 4 bases short, with 14 bases between. Germline CDR1 is SGHVS and CDR2 is FNYEAQ. CDR3 sequence (DNA): TGTGCCAGCAGCTTAATGCCCGCTACCTCCACCGGGGAGCTGTTTTTT. This encodes CASSLMPATSTGELFF.

The chain has TRBV5-1 and TRBJ2-5; 9 positions agree with TRBD1. V dropped 5 bases and J dropped 1; count of bases not matched to a gene: 0. The CDR3 length is 13 residues. Germline V CDR1 and CDR2: SGHRS, YFSETQ. The CDR3 DNA is TGCGCCAGCAGGACAGGGGGCCAAGAGACCCAGTACTTC. The encoded protein is CASRTGGQETQYF.

The chain joins TRBV28 to TRBJ1-2; D ambiguous. V was shortened by 5 bases and J by 8 bases, with 15 bases between the two germline ends. Germline V gives CDR1 MDHEN, CDR2 SYDVKM. The CDR3 has 13 amino acids. In nucleotides, the CDR3 is TGTGCCAGCAGTGGCCCGCAGGCGCGGGGCTACACCTTC. Residues: CASSGPQARGYTF.

This chain joins TRBV5-6 and TRBJ2-2; the match to TRBD1 covers 10 bases. The CDR3 sequence is 17 residues long. V was pared by 5 bases and J by 2 bases, with 9 bases of the junction left unmatched. CDR1 is SGHDT, CDR2 YYEEEE, per germline. CDR3 loop: CASRPTSTGGNTGELFF. The CDR3 DNA is TGTGCCAGCAGGCCTACCTCGACAGGGGGCAACACCGGGGAGCTGTTTTTT. Complete variable domain (other parts from reference TRBV5-6 and TRBJ2-2): DAGVTQSPTHLIKTRGQQVTLRCSPKSGHDTVSWYQQALGQGPQFIFQYYEEEERQRGNFPDRFSGHQFPNYSSELNVNALLLGDSALYLCASRPTSTGGNTGELFFGEGSRLTVL.

This sequence joins TRBV6-4 and TRBJ2-1, with 10 nucleotides matching TRBD1. Unmatched junction bases numbered 4, after V lost 0 bases and J lost 5 bases. The CDR3 length is 16 residues. Germline assignment: CDR1 MRHNA and CDR2 SNTAGT. The CDR3 coding sequence is TGTGCCAGCAGTGACTCTGACGGGACAGGGGACAATGAGCAGTTCTTC. Protein: CASSDSDGTGDNEQFF.

CDR3 nucleotide sequence: TGCGCCAGCAGCCAAATCACAGGGGGCGAGCAGTACTTC. It encodes CASSQITGGEQYF. The V and J genes are TRBV4-3 and TRBJ2-7; 8 bases are shared with TRBD1. Germline V gives CDR1 LGHNA, CDR2 YSLEER. The length of the CDR3 is 13 residues. Germline trimming cut 2 bases from V and 6 bases from J; bases unmatched to any gene: 3.

The chain couples TRBV11-2 to TRBJ2-5; D gene unclear. V lost 3 bases, J lost 4 bases, and 3 bases lay in between. The CDR3 has 11 amino acids. CDR1 and CDR2 (germline): SGHAT, FQNNGV. The CDR3 sequence is CASSFGETQYF. The CDR3 DNA reads as TGTGCCAGCAGCTTCGGAGAGACCCAGTACTTC.

The sample holds one count of this clone. The chain is built from TRBV27 and TRBJ2-2; D not certain. Between the trimmed V and J ends, which lost 10 bases and 3 bases, there was a span of 12 bases. The CDR3 is 13 amino acids. The germline gives CDR1 MNHEY, CDR2 SMNVEV (reference sequence). The CDR3 DNA is TGTGCCACCAGACGGTCCTACACCGGGGAGCTGTTTTTT. Translation gives CATRRSYTGELFF.

This chain links TRBV11-3 with TRBJ2-7; TRBD2 aligns across 8 bases. Germline-derived CDR1 and CDR2 are SGHNT and YENEEA. This CDR3 region has 15 residues. With 6 bases clipped from V and 6 bases from J, the junction kept 13 bases outside the gene matches. The CDR3 sequence: CASSRYAGGLAEQYF. The CDR3 DNA follows: TGTGCCAGCAGTAGATACGCGGGAGGATTGGCCGAGCAGTACTTC.

V is TRBV5-6 and J is TRBJ1-2; D uncertain. V was cut by 5 bases and J by 5 bases, with 7 bases left in between. The CDR3 covers 11 residues. Germline V lookup: CDR1 SGHDT, CDR2 YYEEEE. DNA for the CDR3: TGTGCCAGCAGTGGGAGTTATGGCTACACCTTC. Its protein product is CASSGSYGYTF.

A word on this clone: The junction does not match germline at one end; this may be a read error. The V call is TRBV7-7, the J call TRBJ2-5; possible D gene TRBD2, 6 bases. This CDR3 region has 13 residues. Germline V CDR1 and CDR2: SSHAT, FNYEAQ (reference sequence). CDR3: CASSVERGETQYF. For the CDR3, the DNA is TGTGCTAGCAGCGTCGAACGGGGGGAGACCCAGTACTTC.

This clone was recorded once. The V call is TRBV4-3, the J call TRBJ1-1; D unclear. This CDR3 region has 15 residues. V shed 0 bases and J shed 0 bases, with 8 bases lying between them. Germline lookup yields CDR1 LGHNA and CDR2 YSLEER. The CDR3 loop is CASSQDRYMNTEAFF. As DNA, the CDR3 is TGCGCCAGCAGCCAAGATCGATACATGAACACTGAAGCTTTCTTT.

The CDR3 reads CASSVSGTSLYEQYF. CDR3 DNA: TGTGCCAGCAGCGTTTCCGGGACTAGCCTATACGAGCAGTACTTC. The V and J genes are TRBV5-4 and TRBJ2-7; 9 bases are a match to TRBD2. V shed 4 bases and J 4 bases; nucleotides not matched to a gene: 9. Germline assignment: CDR1 SGHNT and CDR2 YYREEE (reference sequence). CDR3 length: 15 residues.

The V call is TRBV5-1, the J call TRBJ2-5; D ambiguous. The germline CDR1 and CDR2 sequences are SGHRS and YFSETQ. CDR3 size: 12 residues. V was shortened by 0 bases and J by 5 bases, with 5 bases between the two germline ends. CDR3 residues: CASSLVVETQYF. CDR3 DNA: TGCGCCAGCAGCTTGGTAGTGGAGACCCAGTACTTC.

The chain uses TRBV18 and TRBJ2-3; TRBD1 matches at 9 bases. Germline V lookup: CDR1 KGHSH, CDR2 LQKENI. Trimming at V came to 3 bases and at J to 4 bases, leaving 8 bases not matched to a gene. The length of the CDR3 is 16 residues. Here the CDR3 reads CASSPNQQGAADTQYF. Written as DNA, the CDR3 is TGTGCCAGCTCACCGAATCAACAGGGGGCGGCAGATACGCAGTATTTT.

The chain uses TRBV11-2 and TRBJ1-1; D may be TRBD1 (5 bases). V lost 1 base and J 4 bases, leaving 13 bases between the germline ends. The CDR3 length is 15 residues. The V gene's germline CDR1 is SGHAT and CDR2 FQNNGV. CDR3 coding DNA: TGTGCCAGCAGCTTAGTTGGGGGTCGAGGCACTGAAGCTTTCTTT. Translating gives CASSLVGGRGTEAFF.

The chain combines TRBV7-3 with TRBJ2-3; 10 bases agree with TRBD2. The junction had 4 bases not matched to a gene; V was cut back by 1 base and J by 6 bases. CDR1 SGHTA and CDR2 FQGTGA come from the germline V gene. This CDR3 is 15 amino acids long. For the CDR3, the DNA is TGTGCCAGCAGCTTAATAGCGGGAGGCGGGGATACGCAGTATTTT. It yields the protein CASSLIAGGGDTQYF.

This chain links TRBV7-2 with TRBJ1-5; 8 bases align to TRBD1. Germline V gene sequence: CDR1 SGHTA, CDR2 FQGNSA. The junction had 2 bases not matched to a gene; V was cut back by 1 base and J by 6 bases. The CDR3 contains 14 residues. CDR3: CASSLVDRGQPQHF. CDR3 nucleotide sequence: TGTGCCAGCAGCTTAGTCGACAGGGGTCAGCCCCAGCATTTT.

This clone has just one count. J is TRBJ2-2 and V is TRBV19; 8 bases line up with TRBD1. The CDR3 spans 17 residues. V trimming: 1 base; J trimming: 6 bases; junction bases outside the gene matches: 10. The germline V gene encodes CDR1 LNHDA and CDR2 SQIVND (reference sequence). The CDR3 DNA sequence: TGTGCCAGTAGTATAGGGCCTAGGACAGGGATGTCCGGGGAGCTGTTTTTT. Translating it yields CASSIGPRTGMSGELFF.

This chain joins TRBV29-1 and TRBJ1-1, with 7 bases lining up with TRBD1. Germline CDR1 reads SQVTM; CDR2 reads ANQGSEA. V shed 6 bases, J shed 6 bases, and the junction held 10 bases outside the gene matches. CDR3 length equals 13 residues. The CDR3 region has the DNA TGCAGCGTGGTACAGGGGCGGGGCGCTGAAGCTTTCTTT. As protein: CSVVQGRGAEAFF. Full variable domain (rest looked up from reference TRBV29-1 and TRBJ1-1): SAVISQKPSRDICQRGTSLTIQCQVDSQVTMMFWYRQQPGQSLTLIATANQGSEATYESGFVIDKFPISRPNLTFSTLTVSNMSPEDSSIYLCSVVQGRGAEAFFGQGTRLTVV.

The rearrangement uses TRBV29-1 and TRBJ1-1; a weak D match, TRBD1 (6 bases). From germline, CDR1 is SQVTM and CDR2 ANQGSEA. CDR3 length equals 13 residues. V was clipped by 7 bases and J by 0 bases, with 12 bases between them. In DNA form, the CDR3 reads TGCAGCGCCAAAGGACAGATGAACACTGAAGCTTTCTTT. It specifies CSAKGQMNTEAFF.